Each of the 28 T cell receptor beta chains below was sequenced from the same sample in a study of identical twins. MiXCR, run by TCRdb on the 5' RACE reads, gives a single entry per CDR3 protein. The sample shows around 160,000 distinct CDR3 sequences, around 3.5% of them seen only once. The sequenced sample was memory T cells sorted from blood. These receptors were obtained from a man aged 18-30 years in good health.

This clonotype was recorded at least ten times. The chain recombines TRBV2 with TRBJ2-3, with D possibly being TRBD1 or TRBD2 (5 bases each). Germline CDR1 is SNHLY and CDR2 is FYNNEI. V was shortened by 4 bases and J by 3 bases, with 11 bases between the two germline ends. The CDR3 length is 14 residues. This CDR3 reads CASSVEGITDTQYF. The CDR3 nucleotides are TGTGCCAGCAGTGTAGAGGGGATAACAGATACGCAGTATTTT. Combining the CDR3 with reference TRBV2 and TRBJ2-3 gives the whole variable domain EPEVTQTPSHQVTQMGQEVILRCVPISNHLYFYWYRQILGQKVEFLVSFYNNEISEKSEIFDDQFSVERPDGSNFTLKIRSTKLEDSAMYFCASSVEGITDTQYFGPGTRLTVL.

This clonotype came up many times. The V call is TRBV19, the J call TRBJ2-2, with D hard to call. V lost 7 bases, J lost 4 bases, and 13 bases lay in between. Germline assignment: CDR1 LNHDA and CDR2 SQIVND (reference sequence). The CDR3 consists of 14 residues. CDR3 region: CASIGGRLTGELFF. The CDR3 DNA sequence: TGTGCCAGTATAGGCGGAAGGCTCACCGGGGAGCTGTTTTTT. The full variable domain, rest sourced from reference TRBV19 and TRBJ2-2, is DGGITQSPKYLFRKEGQNVTLSCEQNLNHDAMYWYRQDPGQGLRLIYYSQIVNDFQKGDIAEGYSVSREKKESFPLTVTSAQKNPTAFYLCASIGGRLTGELFFGEGSRLTVL.

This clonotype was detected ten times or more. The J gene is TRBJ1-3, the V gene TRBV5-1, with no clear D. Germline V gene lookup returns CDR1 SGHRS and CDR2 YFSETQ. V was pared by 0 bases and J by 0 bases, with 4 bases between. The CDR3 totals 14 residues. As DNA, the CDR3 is TGCGCCAGCAGCTTGGACGGCTCTGGAAACACCATATATTTT. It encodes CASSLDGSGNTIYF.

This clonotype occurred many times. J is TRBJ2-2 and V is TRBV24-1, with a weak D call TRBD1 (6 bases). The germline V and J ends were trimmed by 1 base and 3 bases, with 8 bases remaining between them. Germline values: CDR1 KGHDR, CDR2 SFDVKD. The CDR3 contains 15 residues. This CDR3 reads CATSDLNRDTGELFF. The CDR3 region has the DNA TGTGCCACCAGTGATTTAAACAGGGACACCGGGGAGCTGTTTTTT.

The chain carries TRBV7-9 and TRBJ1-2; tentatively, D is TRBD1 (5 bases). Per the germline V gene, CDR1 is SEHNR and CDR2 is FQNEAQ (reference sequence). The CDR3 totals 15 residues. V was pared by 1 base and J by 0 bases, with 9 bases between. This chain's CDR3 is CASSLGDGANYGYTF. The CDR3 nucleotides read TGTGCCAGCAGCTTAGGGGACGGAGCTAACTATGGCTACACCTTC.

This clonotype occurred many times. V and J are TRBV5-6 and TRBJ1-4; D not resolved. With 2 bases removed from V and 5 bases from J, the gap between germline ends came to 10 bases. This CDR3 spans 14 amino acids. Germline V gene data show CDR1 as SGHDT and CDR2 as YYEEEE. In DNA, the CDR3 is TGTGCCAGCAGCTTAAGTCCGAAGAATGAAAAACTGTTTTTT. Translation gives CASSLSPKNEKLFF.

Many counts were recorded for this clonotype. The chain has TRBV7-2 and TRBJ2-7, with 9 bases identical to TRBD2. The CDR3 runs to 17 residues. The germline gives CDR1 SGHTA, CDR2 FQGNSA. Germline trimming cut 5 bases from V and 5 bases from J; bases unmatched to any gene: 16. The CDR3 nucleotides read TGTGCCAGCAGCGCCCCCGGAGTAGCGGGAGTTTCCCACGAGCAGTACTTC. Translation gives CASSAPGVAGVSHEQYF.

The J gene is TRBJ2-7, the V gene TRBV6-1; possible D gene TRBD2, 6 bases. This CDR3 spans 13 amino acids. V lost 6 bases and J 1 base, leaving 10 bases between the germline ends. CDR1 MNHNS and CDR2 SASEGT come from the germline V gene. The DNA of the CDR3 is TGTGCCAGCAGCATAGGACTATCCTACGAGCAGTACGTC. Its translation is CASSIGLSYEQYV.

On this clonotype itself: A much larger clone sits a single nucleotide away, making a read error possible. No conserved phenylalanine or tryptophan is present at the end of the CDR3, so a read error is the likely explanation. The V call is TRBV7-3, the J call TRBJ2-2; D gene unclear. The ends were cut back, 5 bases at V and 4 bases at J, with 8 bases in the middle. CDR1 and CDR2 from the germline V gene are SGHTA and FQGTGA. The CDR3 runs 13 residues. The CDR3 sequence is CASSPVGTGELFL. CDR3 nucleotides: TGTGCCAGCAGCCCGGTAGGCACCGGGGAGCTGTTTCTT.

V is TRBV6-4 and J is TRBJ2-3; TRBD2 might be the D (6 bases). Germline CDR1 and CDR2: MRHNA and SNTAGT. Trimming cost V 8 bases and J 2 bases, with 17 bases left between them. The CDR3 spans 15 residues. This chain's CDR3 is CASAKTAGPTDTQYF. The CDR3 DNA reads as TGTGCCAGCGCTAAAACGGCGGGACCCACAGATACGCAGTATTTT.

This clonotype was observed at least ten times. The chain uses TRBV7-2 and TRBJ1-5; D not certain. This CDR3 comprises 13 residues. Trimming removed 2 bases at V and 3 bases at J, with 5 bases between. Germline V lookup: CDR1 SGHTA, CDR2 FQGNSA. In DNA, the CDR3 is TGTGCCAGCAGCTTAACTCTCAATCAGCCCCAGCATTTT. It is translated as CASSLTLNQPQHF.

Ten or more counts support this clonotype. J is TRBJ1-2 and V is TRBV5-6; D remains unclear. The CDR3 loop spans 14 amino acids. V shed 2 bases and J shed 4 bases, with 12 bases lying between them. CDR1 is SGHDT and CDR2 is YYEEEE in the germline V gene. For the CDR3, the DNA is TGTGCCAGCAGCTTACAACAGCTCACCTATGGCTACACCTTC. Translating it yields CASSLQQLTYGYTF. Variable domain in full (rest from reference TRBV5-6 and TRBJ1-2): DAGVTQSPTHLIKTRGQQVTLRCSPKSGHDTVSWYQQALGQGPQFIFQYYEEEERQRGNFPDRFSGHQFPNYSSELNVNALLLGDSALYLCASSLQQLTYGYTFGSGTRLTVV.

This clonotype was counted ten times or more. The chain's CDR3 is CASSPLTGSGNQPQHF. The DNA of the CDR3 is TGTGCCAGCAGCCCCCTGACAGGGTCTGGCAATCAGCCCCAGCATTTT. The chain links TRBV7-8 to TRBJ1-5; TRBD1 agrees at 7 bases. Germline loops: CDR1 SGHVS, CDR2 FQNEAQ. CDR3 length: 16 residues. The junction had 9 bases not matched to a gene; V was cut back by 5 bases and J by 2 bases.

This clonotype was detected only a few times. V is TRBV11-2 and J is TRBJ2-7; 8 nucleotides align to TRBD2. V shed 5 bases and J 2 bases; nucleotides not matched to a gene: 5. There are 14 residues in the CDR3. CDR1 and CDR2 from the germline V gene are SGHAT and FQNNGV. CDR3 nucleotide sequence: TGTGCCAGCAGCCGCCAGCGGGGGACCTACGAGCAGTACTTC. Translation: CASSRQRGTYEQYF.

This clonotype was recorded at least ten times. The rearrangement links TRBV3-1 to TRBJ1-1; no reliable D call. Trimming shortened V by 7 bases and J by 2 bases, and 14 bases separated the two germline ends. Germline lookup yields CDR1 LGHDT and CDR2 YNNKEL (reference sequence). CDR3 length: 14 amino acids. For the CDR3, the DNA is TGTGCCAGCACTTCGACACAAAGTAACACTGAAGCTTTCTTT. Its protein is CASTSTQSNTEAFF. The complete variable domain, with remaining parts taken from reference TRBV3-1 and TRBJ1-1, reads DTAVSQTPKYLVTQMGNDKSIKCEQNLGHDTMYWYKQDSKKFLKIMFSYNNKELIINETVPNRFSPKSPDKAHLNLHINSLELGDSAVYFCASTSTQSNTEAFFGQGTRLTVV.

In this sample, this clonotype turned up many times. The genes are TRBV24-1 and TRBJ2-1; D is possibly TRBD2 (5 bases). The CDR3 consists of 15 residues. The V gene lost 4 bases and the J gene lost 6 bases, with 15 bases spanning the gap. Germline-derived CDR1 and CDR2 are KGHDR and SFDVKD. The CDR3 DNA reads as TGTGCCACCAGTGACCCTGGACTGGAATTCAATGAGCAGTTCTTC. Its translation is CATSDPGLEFNEQFF.

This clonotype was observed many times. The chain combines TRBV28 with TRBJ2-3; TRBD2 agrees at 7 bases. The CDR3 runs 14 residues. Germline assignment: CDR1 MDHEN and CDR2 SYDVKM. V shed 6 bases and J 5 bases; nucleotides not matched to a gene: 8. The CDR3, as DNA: TGTGCCAGCAGGGGAGGGCGGCCCAAAGATACGCAGTATTTT. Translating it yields CASRGGRPKDTQYF.

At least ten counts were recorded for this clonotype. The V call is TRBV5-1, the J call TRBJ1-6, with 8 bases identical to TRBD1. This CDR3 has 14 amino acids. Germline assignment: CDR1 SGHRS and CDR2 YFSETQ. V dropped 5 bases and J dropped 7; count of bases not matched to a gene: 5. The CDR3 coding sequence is TGCGCCAGCAGAGGGACAGGCCAAAATTCACCCCTCCACTTT. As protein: CASRGTGQNSPLHF.

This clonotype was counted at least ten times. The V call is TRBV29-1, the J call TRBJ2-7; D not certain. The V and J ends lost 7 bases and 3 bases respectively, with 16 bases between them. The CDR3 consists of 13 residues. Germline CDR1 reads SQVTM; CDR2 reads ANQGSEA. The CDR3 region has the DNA TGCAGCGCCCTGACCGACACCTACTACGAGCAGTACTTC. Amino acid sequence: CSALTDTYYEQYF.

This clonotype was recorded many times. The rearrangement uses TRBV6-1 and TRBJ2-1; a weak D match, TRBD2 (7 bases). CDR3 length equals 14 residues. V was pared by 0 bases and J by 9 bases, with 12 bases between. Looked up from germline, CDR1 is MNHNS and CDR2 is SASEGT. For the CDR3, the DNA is TGTGCCAGCAGTGAAGCGGGAGGGGGAAGTGAGCAGTTCTTC. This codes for CASSEAGGGSEQFF.

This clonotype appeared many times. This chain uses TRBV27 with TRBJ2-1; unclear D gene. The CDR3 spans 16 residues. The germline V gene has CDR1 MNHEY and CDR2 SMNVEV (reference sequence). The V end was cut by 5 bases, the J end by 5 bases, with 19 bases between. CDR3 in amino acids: CASSTWFGRINNEQFF. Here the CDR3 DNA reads TGTGCCAGCAGTACCTGGTTTGGCCGGATTAACAATGAGCAGTTCTTC.

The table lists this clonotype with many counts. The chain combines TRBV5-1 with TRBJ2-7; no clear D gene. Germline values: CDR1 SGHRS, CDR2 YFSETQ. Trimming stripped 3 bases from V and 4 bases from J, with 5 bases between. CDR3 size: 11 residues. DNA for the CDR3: TGCGCCAGCAGCTCCGAATACGAGCAGTACTTC. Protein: CASSSEYEQYF.

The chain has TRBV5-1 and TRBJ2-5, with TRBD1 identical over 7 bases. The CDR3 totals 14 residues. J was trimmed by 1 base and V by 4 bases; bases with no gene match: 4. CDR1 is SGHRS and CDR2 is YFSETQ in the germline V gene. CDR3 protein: CASSTGTVQETQYF. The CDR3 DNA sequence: TGCGCCAGCAGCACCGGGACAGTCCAAGAGACCCAGTACTTC.

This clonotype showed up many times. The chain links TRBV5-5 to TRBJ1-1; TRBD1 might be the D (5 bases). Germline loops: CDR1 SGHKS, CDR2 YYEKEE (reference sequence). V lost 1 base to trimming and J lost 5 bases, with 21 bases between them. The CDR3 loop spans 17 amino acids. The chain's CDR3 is CASSLRGTLIMVTEAFF. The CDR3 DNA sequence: TGTGCCAGCAGCTTGCGAGGGACTCTGATAATGGTGACTGAAGCTTTCTTT.

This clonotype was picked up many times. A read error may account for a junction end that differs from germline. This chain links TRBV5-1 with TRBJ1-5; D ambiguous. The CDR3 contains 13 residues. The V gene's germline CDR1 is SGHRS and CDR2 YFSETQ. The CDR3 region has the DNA TGTGCCAGCAGCTTGGCCGGAAATCAGCCCCAGCATTTT. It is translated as CASSLAGNQPQHF.

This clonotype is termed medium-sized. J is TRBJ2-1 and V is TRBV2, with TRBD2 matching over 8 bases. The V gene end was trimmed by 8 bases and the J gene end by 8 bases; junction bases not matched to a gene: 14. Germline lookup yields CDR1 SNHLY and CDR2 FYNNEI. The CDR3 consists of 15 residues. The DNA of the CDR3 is TGTGCCAGCGTCGAACCCGGGACTAGGCTGGATGAGCAGTTCTTC. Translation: CASVEPGTRLDEQFF. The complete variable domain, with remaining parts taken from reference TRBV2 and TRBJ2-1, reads EPEVTQTPSHQVTQMGQEVILRCVPISNHLYFYWYRQILGQKVEFLVSFYNNEISEKSEIFDDQFSVERPDGSNFTLKIRSTKLEDSAMYFCASVEPGTRLDEQFFGPGTRLTVL.

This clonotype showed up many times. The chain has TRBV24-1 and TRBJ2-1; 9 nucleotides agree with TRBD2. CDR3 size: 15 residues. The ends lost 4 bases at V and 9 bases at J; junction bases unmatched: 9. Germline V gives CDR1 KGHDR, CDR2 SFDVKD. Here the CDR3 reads CATSDPGLASGEQFF. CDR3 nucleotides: TGTGCCACCAGTGACCCGGGACTAGCTAGTGGTGAGCAGTTCTTC.

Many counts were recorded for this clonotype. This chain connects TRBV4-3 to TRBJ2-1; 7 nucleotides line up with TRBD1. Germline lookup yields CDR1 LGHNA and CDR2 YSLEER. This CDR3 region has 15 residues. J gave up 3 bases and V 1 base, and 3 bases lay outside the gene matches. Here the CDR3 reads CASSQVQGDYNEQFF. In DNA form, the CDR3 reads TGCGCCAGCAGCCAAGTTCAGGGGGACTACAATGAGCAGTTCTTC.